The 31 T cell receptor beta chains given below trace back to one sample, sequenced in a study of cytomegalovirus exposure and HLA in healthy donors. Only in-frame clones appear in the TCRdb table, and some are missing; sequencing was by immunoSEQ multiplex PCR. The table records some 130,000 clones, around 87% of them present only once. Material: PBMCs. The receptor set was obtained from a woman under 30 in good health and CMV-seropositive.

The chain joins TRBV2 to TRBJ1-1; 7 bases agree with TRBD1. Germline V gene sequence: CDR1 SNHLY, CDR2 FYNNEI. V was pared by 2 bases and J by 1 base, with 10 bases of the junction left unmatched. The CDR3 covers 17 residues. The CDR3 loop is CASSEPHMTGRNTEAFF. CDR3 in DNA: TGTGCCAGCAGTGAACCCCATATGACAGGGAGGAACACTGAAGCTTTCTTT.

CDR3 residues: CSVEDPDRAVAWGYTF. CDR3 nucleotides: TGCAGCGTTGAAGATCCCGACAGGGCTGTGGCTTGGGGCTACACCTTC. The chain carries TRBV29-1 and TRBJ1-2, with 7 positions matching TRBD1. CDR3 size: 16 residues. Per germline, CDR1 SQVTM and CDR2 ANQGSEA. Trimming took 0 bases from V and 8 from J; bases not matched to a gene: 15. Full variable domain (rest looked up from reference TRBV29-1 and TRBJ1-2): SAVISQKPSRDICQRGTSLTIQCQVDSQVTMMFWYRQQPGQSLTLIATANQGSEATYESGFVIDKFPISRPNLTFSTLTVSNMSPEDSSIYLCSVEDPDRAVAWGYTFGSGTRLTVV.

The V gene is TRBV27, the J gene TRBJ2-3; 7 bases are a match to TRBD2. V gave up 2 bases and J gave up 5 bases; unmatched junction bases: 4. Germline CDR1 MNHEY, CDR2 SMNVEV (reference sequence). The length of the CDR3 is 14 residues. Written as DNA, the CDR3 is TGTGCCAGCAGTTTAGTGGGAGGGAGAGATACGCAGTATTTT. Residues: CASSLVGGRDTQYF.

The rearrangement uses TRBV5-1 and TRBJ2-2, with D perhaps matching TRBD1 (5 bases). In germline, CDR1 is SGHRS, CDR2 YFSETQ. V lost 0 bases, J lost 6 bases, and 18 bases lay in between. This CDR3 is 17 amino acids long. The CDR3 sequence: CASSLAGITYGAGELFF. For the CDR3, the DNA is TGCGCCAGCAGCTTGGCAGGGATTACCTATGGGGCCGGGGAGCTGTTTTTT. The variable domain in full, with the rest retrieved from reference TRBV5-1 and TRBJ2-2, is KAGVTQTPRYLIKTRGQQVTLSCSPISGHRSVSWYQQTPGQGLQFLFEYFSETQRNKGNFPGRFSGRQFSNSRSEMNVSTLELGDSALYLCASSLAGITYGAGELFFGEGSRLTVL.

V gene TRBV5-5 combines with J gene TRBJ1-5, with 7 bases fitting TRBD1. The CDR3 sequence is 15 residues long. Per germline, CDR1 SGHKS and CDR2 YYEKEE (reference sequence). Trimming cost V 2 bases and J 4 bases; bases outside gene matches: 6. The chain's CDR3 is CASSFQTGWNQPQHF. The CDR3 nucleotides are TGTGCCAGCAGCTTCCAGACAGGGTGGAATCAGCCCCAGCATTTT.

DNA for the CDR3: TGTGCCAGCAGTGAAATTTGGTCCGAACGTACGAGTGGCTACACCTTC. Encoded protein: CASSEIWSERTSGYTF. The chain has TRBV6-1 and TRBJ1-2; no definite D call. The CDR3 covers 16 residues. Germline CDR1 reads MNHNS; CDR2 reads SASEGT. The V gene lost 2 bases and the J gene lost 7 bases, with 20 bases spanning the gap.

This chain joins TRBV28 and TRBJ1-1; 10 bases line up with TRBD1. CDR1 and CDR2 from the germline V gene are MDHEN and SYDVKM. The length of the CDR3 is 16 residues. With V trimmed by 1 base and J by 1 base, 3 bases remained unmatched. The CDR3 DNA reads as TGTGCCAGCAGTTTATTGACAGGGGGCCAGAACACTGAAGCTTTCTTT. Translating gives CASSLLTGGQNTEAFF. Complete variable domain (other parts from reference TRBV28 and TRBJ1-1): DVKVTQSSRYLVKRTGEKVFLECVQDMDHENMFWYRQDPGLGLRLIYFSYDVKMKEKGDIPEGYSVSREKKERFSLILESASTNQTSMYLCASSLLTGGQNTEAFFGQGTRLTVV.

The V gene is TRBV6-1, the J gene TRBJ1-2; D uncertain. Trimming removed 1 base from V and 4 bases from J, with 13 bases in between. The germline V gene encodes CDR1 MNHNS and CDR2 SASEGT. The CDR3 sequence is 15 residues long. In DNA form, the CDR3 reads TGTGCCAGCAGTGAAGAAGAGCGAGGCTTCTATGGCTACACCTTC. Translating gives CASSEEERGFYGYTF.

J is TRBJ2-1 and V is TRBV9; a weak D match, TRBD2 (5 bases). The V gene's germline CDR1 is SGDLS and CDR2 YYNGEE. CDR3 length: 17 amino acids. V lost 0 bases to trimming and J lost 4 bases, with 17 bases between them. The DNA for the CDR3 is TGTGCCAGCAGCGTAGAGGAGGCCCACCCCCCTTACAATGAGCAGTTCTTC. This encodes CASSVEEAHPPYNEQFF.

This clone was observed a single time. The V call is TRBV11-2, the J call TRBJ1-4; a weak D match, TRBD1 (6 bases). V lost 8 bases and J lost 3, with 13 bases in between. CDR3 length: 14 amino acids. Per the germline V gene, CDR1 is SGHAT and CDR2 is FQNNGV. CDR3 in amino acids: CASARGASNEKLFF. CDR3 DNA: TGTGCCAGCGCTCGGGGGGCCTCTAATGAAAAACTGTTTTTT.

This chain joins TRBV5-4 and TRBJ1-2, with 10 bases fitting TRBD1. This CDR3 is built from 16 residues. Germline CDR1 is SGHNT and CDR2 is YYREEE (reference sequence). The J segment lost 8 bases and the V segment lost 4 bases, leaving 14 bases of the junction unmatched. The CDR3 DNA reads as TGTGCCAGCAGCGAGATCCCCGGGACAGGGGTGTCCGGCTACACCTTC. This encodes CASSEIPGTGVSGYTF.

The V gene is TRBV7-2, the J gene TRBJ1-1; the match to TRBD1 covers 7 bases. With 5 bases clipped from V and 0 bases from J, the junction kept 3 bases outside the gene matches. In germline, CDR1 is SGHTA, CDR2 FQGNSA. The CDR3 sequence is 14 residues long. The CDR3 loop reads CASSPQGLNTEAFF. CDR3 nucleotide sequence: TGTGCCAGCAGCCCACAGGGGCTGAACACTGAAGCTTTCTTT.

This rearrangement joins TRBV19 to TRBJ2-7; the D gene is possibly TRBD1 (6 bases). The CDR3 is 14 residues long. Germline-derived CDR1 and CDR2 are LNHDA and SQIVND (reference sequence). The germline V and J ends were trimmed by 1 base and 2 bases, with 9 bases remaining between them. The CDR3 DNA reads TGTGCCAGTAGTATAGCGGACAGCGCCTACGAGCAGTACTTC. Encoded protein: CASSIADSAYEQYF.

This rearrangement joins TRBV19 to TRBJ2-7; unclear D gene. Germline loops: CDR1 LNHDA, CDR2 SQIVND (reference sequence). The CDR3 is 12 amino acids. V dropped 10 bases and J dropped 6 bases, with 16 bases sitting between them. The CDR3 sequence: CATESRPREQYF. DNA of the CDR3: TGTGCCACCGAGTCTCGCCCCCGCGAGCAGTACTTC.

A few counts support this clone. The chain is built from TRBV25-1 and TRBJ1-3; D not certain. The germline gives CDR1 MGHDK, CDR2 SYGVNS. V dropped 3 bases and J dropped 4 bases, with 4 bases sitting between them. This CDR3 has 12 residues. CDR3 in amino acids: CASSDQGNTIYF. For the CDR3, the DNA is TGTGCCAGCAGTGACCAAGGAAACACCATATATTTT.

The chain joins TRBV19 to TRBJ2-2; D ambiguous. The V end lost 3 bases, the J end lost 3 bases, and 5 bases lay between the germline ends. CDR1 and CDR2 (germline): LNHDA, SQIVND (reference sequence). The CDR3 is made up of 13 amino acids. The CDR3 protein is CASSIRDTGELFF. The CDR3 nucleotides read TGTGCCAGTAGTATCCGGGACACCGGGGAGCTGTTTTTT.

V gene TRBV9 combines with J gene TRBJ2-1; 7 bases agree with TRBD2. Losses at the gene ends were 3 bases for V and 2 bases for J; bases not matched to a gene: 5. The CDR3 extends over 15 amino acids. Germline V lookup: CDR1 SGDLS, CDR2 YYNGEE. The CDR3 coding sequence is TGTGCCAGCAGCGGTACTAGCGCTACCTACAATGAGCAGTTCTTC. This codes for CASSGTSATYNEQFF.

The genes are TRBV7-9 and TRBJ1-2; 9 nucleotides line up with TRBD1. After removal of 7 bases from V and 3 bases from J, the junction contained 12 bases not matched to a gene. Germline V lookup: CDR1 SEHNR, CDR2 FQNEAQ (reference sequence). The CDR3 totals 16 residues. CDR3: CASKEPGDRGDYGYTF. CDR3 coding DNA: TGTGCCAGCAAGGAACCCGGAGACAGGGGGGACTATGGCTACACCTTC.

V is TRBV6-5 and J is TRBJ2-7; TRBD1 agrees at 9 bases. After removal of 6 bases from V and 4 bases from J, the junction contained 4 bases not matched to a gene. Per the germline V gene, CDR1 is MNHEY and CDR2 is SVGAGI. The CDR3 runs to 13 residues. The CDR3 reads CASSQGQGYEQYF. DNA of the CDR3: TGTGCCAGCAGCCAGGGACAGGGATACGAGCAGTACTTC.

The chain uses TRBV18 and TRBJ2-7; 11 bases line up with TRBD2. The CDR3 loop spans 16 amino acids. The J segment lost 6 bases and the V segment lost 4 bases, leaving 11 bases of the junction unmatched. The V gene's germline CDR1 is KGHSH and CDR2 LQKENI. The CDR3 bases are TGTGCCAGCTCACTGACACTAGCGGGAGCGATTGGCGAGCAGTACTTC. This gives the protein CASSLTLAGAIGEQYF.

The CDR3 DNA reads TGTGCCAGCTCAGTGACTAGCAGCAATGAGCAGTTCTTC. Translation gives CASSVTSSNEQFF. The genes are TRBV18 and TRBJ2-1; 7 positions match TRBD2. Unmatched junction bases numbered 4, after V lost 5 bases and J lost 6 bases. Germline V gene data show CDR1 as KGHSH and CDR2 as LQKENI. CDR3 length equals 13 residues.

The V gene is TRBV30, the J gene TRBJ1-2, with TRBD1 matching 9 bases. CDR1 and CDR2 from the germline V gene are GTSNPN and SVGIG (reference sequence). V lost 2 bases to trimming and J lost 7 bases; unmatched junction nucleotides: 11. The CDR3 has 15 residues. CDR3: CAWSLGTGSQGGYTF. The CDR3 DNA follows: TGTGCCTGGAGTTTGGGGACAGGGAGTCAGGGTGGCTACACCTTC.

The V and J genes are TRBV11-1 and TRBJ2-1; 11 bases are shared with TRBD2. Unmatched junction bases numbered 3, after V lost 5 bases and J lost 3 bases. The CDR3 sequence is 15 residues long. Germline-derived CDR1 and CDR2 are SGHAT and FQDESV (reference sequence). For the CDR3, the DNA is TGTGCCAGCAGCATCGGGACTAGCGGCTACAATGAGCAGTTCTTC. Residues: CASSIGTSGYNEQFF. Full variable domain (rest looked up from reference TRBV11-1 and TRBJ2-1): EAEVAQSPRYKITEKSQAVAFWCDPISGHATLYWYRQILGQGPELLVQFQDESVVDDSQLPKDRFSAERLKGVDSTLKIQPAELGDSAMYLCASSIGTSGYNEQFFGPGTRLTVL.

Comment on this clone: Other DNA sequences in the sample encode the same CDR3. The chain has TRBV30 and TRBJ1-1, with a tentative D call TRBD1 (6 bases). Trimming removed 0 bases at V and 5 bases at J, with 13 bases between. Germline loops: CDR1 GTSNPN, CDR2 SVGIG (reference sequence). The CDR3 spans 14 residues. CDR3 DNA sequence: TGTGCCTGGAGTGTACCCCCAGGGGAAACTGAAGCTTTCTTT. It is translated as CAWSVPPGETEAFF. Based on the CDR3 plus reference TRBV30 and TRBJ1-1, the full variable domain is SQTIHQWPATLVQPVGSPLSLECTVEGTSNPNLYWYRQAAGRGLQLLFYSVGIGQISSEVPQNLSASRPQDRQFILSSKKLLLSDSGFYLCAWSVPPGETEAFFGQGTRLTVV.

The chain combines TRBV5-1 with TRBJ2-5; D unclear. Germline loops: CDR1 SGHRS, CDR2 YFSETQ. Trimming stripped 3 bases from V and 5 bases from J, with 14 bases between. The CDR3 consists of 14 residues. This CDR3 is CASSSGPRWETQYF. The CDR3 DNA reads TGCGCCAGCAGCTCTGGGCCTCGGTGGGAGACCCAGTACTTC. Variable domain in full (rest from reference TRBV5-1 and TRBJ2-5): KAGVTQTPRYLIKTRGQQVTLSCSPISGHRSVSWYQQTPGQGLQFLFEYFSETQRNKGNFPGRFSGRQFSNSRSEMNVSTLELGDSALYLCASSSGPRWETQYFGPGTRLLVL.

CDR3 sequence: CASSLEWDRAGANVLTF. The DNA of the CDR3 is TGTGCCAGCAGCTTAGAGTGGGACAGGGCTGGGGCCAACGTCCTGACTTTC. The rearrangement links TRBV7-6 to TRBJ2-6, with TRBD1 matching 9 bases. The V gene end was trimmed by 1 base and the J gene end by 2 bases; junction bases not matched to a gene: 3. Germline loops: CDR1 SGHVS, CDR2 FNYEAQ. The length of the CDR3 is 17 residues. The entire variable domain, with the rest obtained from reference TRBV7-6 and TRBJ2-6, is as follows: GAGVSQSPRYKVTKRGQDVALRCDPISGHVSLYWYRQALGQGPEFLTYFNYEAQQDKSGLPNDRFSAERPEGSISTLTIQRTEQRDSAMYRCASSLEWDRAGANVLTFGAGSRLTVL.

This chain links TRBV18 with TRBJ1-1; tentatively, D is TRBD1 (5 bases). This CDR3 comprises 13 residues. Germline assignment: CDR1 KGHSH and CDR2 LQKENI. Trimming cost V 4 bases and J 5 bases, with 11 bases left between them. DNA of the CDR3: TGTGCCAGCTCACAACAGGAAGGGACTGAAGCTTTCTTT. Protein sequence: CASSQQEGTEAFF.

J is TRBJ2-5 and V is TRBV4-1, with 9 positions matching TRBD1. This CDR3 contains 14 residues. In germline, CDR1 is MGHRA, CDR2 YSYEKL. After removal of 5 bases from V and 5 bases from J, the junction contained 6 bases not matched to a gene. CDR3 residues: CASSGRQGGETQYF. CDR3 DNA: TGCGCCAGCAGCGGTAGACAGGGGGGGGAGACCCAGTACTTC.

V usage is TRBV9 and J usage is TRBJ1-6; D may be TRBD1 (5 bases). Germline V CDR1 and CDR2: SGDLS, YYNGEE. The V and J ends lost 2 bases and 4 bases respectively, with 7 bases between them. The CDR3 is 14 residues long. Here the CDR3 reads CASSVQGYNSPLHF. Here the CDR3 DNA reads TGTGCCAGCAGCGTTCAGGGATATAATTCACCCCTCCACTTT.

The rearrangement joins TRBV5-1 to TRBJ1-1, with TRBD1 identical over 7 bases. The germline V gene has CDR1 SGHRS and CDR2 YFSETQ. V dropped 4 bases and J dropped 5; count of bases not matched to a gene: 11. The CDR3 spans 15 residues. The CDR3, as DNA: TGCGCCAGCAGCCAATCCCGACAGGGTGGGACTGAAGCTTTCTTT. This codes for CASSQSRQGGTEAFF.

The chain has TRBV30 and TRBJ1-1; 7 bases fit TRBD1. The V gene's germline CDR1 is GTSNPN and CDR2 SVGIG (reference sequence). The V segment lost 7 bases and the J segment 1 base; nucleotides outside the gene matches: 9. The CDR3 is made up of 14 amino acids. The CDR3 DNA sequence: TGTGCCTCCCAATCGGGACAGAAGAACACTGAAGCTTTCTTT. It yields the protein CASQSGQKNTEAFF.